This T cell receptor beta chain was profiled in a study of blood T cell repertoires in COVID-19. Clinical histories supplied by participants themselves formed the basis of cohort assignment. This CDR3 comprises 16 residues. Germline V gene lookup returns CDR1 MDHEN and CDR2 SYDVKM. V shed 2 bases and J 9 bases; nucleotides not matched to a gene: 8. Authors' data handling: Estimates of nucleated cell counts were drawn from the amplification of reference gene primers. Libraries were prepared by immunoSEQ multiplex PCR; TCRdb keeps only in-frame clonotypes and omits some of them. The V and J calls and clone size are taken from that table; D and trimming were inferred from the DNA. The profile shows about 250,000 clones, over 75% of them singletons.

The receptor was isolated from a woman in her twenties or thirties who had recovered from COVID-19. Sequenced: PBMCs or T cells enriched from blood (not recorded which). The rearrangement links TRBV28 to TRBJ1-5, with 12 bases lining up with TRBD1. The chain's CDR3 is CASSLTSGTGGLPQHF. CDR3 DNA sequence: TGTGCCAGCAGTTTAACCAGCGGGACAGGGGGCTTGCCCCAGCATTTT.